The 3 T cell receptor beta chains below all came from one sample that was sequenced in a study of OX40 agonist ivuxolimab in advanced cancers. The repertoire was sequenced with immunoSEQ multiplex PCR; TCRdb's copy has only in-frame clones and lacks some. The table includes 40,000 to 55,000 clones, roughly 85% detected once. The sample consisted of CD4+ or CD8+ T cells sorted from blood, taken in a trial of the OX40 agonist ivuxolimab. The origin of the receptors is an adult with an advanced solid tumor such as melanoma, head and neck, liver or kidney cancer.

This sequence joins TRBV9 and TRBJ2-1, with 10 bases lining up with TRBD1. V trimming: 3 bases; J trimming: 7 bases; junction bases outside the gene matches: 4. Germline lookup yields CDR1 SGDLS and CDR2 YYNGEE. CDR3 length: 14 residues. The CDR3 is CASSGGQGRNEQFF. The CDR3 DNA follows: TGTGCCAGCAGCGGGGGACAGGGGCGGAATGAGCAGTTCTTC.

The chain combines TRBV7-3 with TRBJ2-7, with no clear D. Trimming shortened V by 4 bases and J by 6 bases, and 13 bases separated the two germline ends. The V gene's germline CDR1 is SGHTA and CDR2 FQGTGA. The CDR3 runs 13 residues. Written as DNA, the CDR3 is TGTGCCAGCAGCTCCGGGTCTCACAGCGAGCAGTACTTC. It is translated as CASSSGSHSEQYF.

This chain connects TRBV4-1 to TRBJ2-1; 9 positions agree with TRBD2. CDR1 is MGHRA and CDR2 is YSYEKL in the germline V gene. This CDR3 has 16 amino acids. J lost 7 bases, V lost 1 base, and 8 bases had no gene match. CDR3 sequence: CASSQGVTSGPNEQFF. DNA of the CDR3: TGCGCCAGCAGCCAAGGAGTTACTAGCGGGCCTAATGAGCAGTTCTTC.